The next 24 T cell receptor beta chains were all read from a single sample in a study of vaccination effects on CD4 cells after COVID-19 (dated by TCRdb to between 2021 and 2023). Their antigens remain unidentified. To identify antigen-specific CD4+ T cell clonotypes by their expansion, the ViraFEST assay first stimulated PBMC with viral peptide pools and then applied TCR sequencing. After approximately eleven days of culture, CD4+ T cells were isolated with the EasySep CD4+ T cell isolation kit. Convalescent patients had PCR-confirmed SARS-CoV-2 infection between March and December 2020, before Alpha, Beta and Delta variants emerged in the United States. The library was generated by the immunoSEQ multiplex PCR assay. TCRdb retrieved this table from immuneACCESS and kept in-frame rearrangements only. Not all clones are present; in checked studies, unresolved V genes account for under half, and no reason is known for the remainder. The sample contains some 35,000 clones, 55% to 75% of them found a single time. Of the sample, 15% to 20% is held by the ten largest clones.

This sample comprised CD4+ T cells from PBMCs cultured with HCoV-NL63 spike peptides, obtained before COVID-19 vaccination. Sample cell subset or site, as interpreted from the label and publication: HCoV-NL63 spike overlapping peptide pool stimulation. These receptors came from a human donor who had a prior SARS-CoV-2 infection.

The CDR3 is CASATLAGSYNEQFF. For the CDR3, the DNA is TGTGCCAGCGCAACACTAGCGGGATCCTACAATGAGCAGTTCTTC. The gene calls are TRBV2 and TRBJ2-1, with TRBD2 identical over 10 bases. V shed 8 bases, J shed 1 base, and the junction held 5 bases outside the gene matches. Germline V gene data show CDR1 as SNHLY and CDR2 as FYNNEI. The CDR3 is made up of 15 amino acids.

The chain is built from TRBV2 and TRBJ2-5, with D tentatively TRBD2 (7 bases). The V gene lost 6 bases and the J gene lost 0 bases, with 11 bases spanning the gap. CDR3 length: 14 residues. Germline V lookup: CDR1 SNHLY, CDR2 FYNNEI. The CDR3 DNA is TGTGCCAGCAGGGAGGGGGGGTACCAAGAGACCCAGTACTTC. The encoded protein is CASREGGYQETQYF.

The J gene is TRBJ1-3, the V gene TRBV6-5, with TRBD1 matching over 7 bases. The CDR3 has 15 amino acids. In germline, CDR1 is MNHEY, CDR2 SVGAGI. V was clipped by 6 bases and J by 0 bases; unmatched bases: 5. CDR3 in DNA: TGTGCCAGCAGCGACAGGGAGATCTCTGGAAACACCATATATTTT. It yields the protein CASSDREISGNTIYF.

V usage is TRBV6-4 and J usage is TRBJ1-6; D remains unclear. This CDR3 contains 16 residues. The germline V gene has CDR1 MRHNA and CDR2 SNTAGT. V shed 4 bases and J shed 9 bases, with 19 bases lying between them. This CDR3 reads CASSAEAYNLGSPLHF. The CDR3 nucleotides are TGTGCCAGCAGTGCGGAGGCCTACAATCTCGGTTCACCCCTCCACTTT.

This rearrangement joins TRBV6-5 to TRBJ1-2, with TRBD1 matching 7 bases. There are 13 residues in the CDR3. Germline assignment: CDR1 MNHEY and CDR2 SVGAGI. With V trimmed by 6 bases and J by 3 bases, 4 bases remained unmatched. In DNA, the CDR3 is TGTGCCAGCAGGACCGGGACAGACTATGGCTACACCTTC. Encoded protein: CASRTGTDYGYTF.

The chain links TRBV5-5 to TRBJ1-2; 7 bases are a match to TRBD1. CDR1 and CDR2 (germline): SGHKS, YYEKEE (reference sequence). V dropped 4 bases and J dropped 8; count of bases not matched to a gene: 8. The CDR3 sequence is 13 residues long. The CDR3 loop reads CASSREAGGGYTF. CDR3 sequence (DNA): TGTGCCAGCAGCCGGGAGGCAGGGGGGGGCTACACCTTC.

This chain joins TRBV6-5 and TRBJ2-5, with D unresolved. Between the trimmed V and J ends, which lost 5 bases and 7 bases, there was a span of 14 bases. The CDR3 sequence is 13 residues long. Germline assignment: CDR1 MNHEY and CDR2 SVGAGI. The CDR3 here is CASSRTLFGTQYF. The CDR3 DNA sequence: TGTGCCAGCAGTCGGACCCTCTTCGGGACCCAGTACTTC.

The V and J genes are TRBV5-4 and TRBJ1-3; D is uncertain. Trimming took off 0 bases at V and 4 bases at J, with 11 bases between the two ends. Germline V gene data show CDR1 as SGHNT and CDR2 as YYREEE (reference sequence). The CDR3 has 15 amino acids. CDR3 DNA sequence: TGTGCCAGCAGCTTGGGGGGTCTGGGAGGAAACACCATATATTTT. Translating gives CASSLGGLGGNTIYF. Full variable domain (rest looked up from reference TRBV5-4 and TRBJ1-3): ETGVTQSPTHLIKTRGQQVTLRCSSQSGHNTVSWYQQALGQGPQFIFQYYREEENGRGNFPPRFSGLQFPNYSSELNVNALELDDSALYLCASSLGGLGGNTIYFGEGSWLTVV.

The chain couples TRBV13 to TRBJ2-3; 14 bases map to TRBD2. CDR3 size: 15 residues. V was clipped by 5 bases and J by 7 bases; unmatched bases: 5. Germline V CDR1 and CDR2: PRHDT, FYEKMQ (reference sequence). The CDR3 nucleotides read TGTGCCAGCAGCCGGACTAGCGGGGGGTTGAATACGCAGTATTTT. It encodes CASSRTSGGLNTQYF.

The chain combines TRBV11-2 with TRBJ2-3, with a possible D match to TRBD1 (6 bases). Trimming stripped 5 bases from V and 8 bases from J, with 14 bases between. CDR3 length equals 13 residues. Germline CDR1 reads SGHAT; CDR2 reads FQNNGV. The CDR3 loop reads CASSQPIQGTQYF. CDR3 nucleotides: TGTGCCAGCAGCCAACCGATACAGGGTACGCAGTATTTT.

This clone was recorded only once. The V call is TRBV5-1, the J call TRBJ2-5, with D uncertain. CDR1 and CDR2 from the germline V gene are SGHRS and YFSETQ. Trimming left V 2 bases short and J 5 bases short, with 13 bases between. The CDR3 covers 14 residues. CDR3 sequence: CASSFTTPRETQYF. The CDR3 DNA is TGCGCCAGCAGCTTCACTACCCCTCGCGAGACCCAGTACTTC. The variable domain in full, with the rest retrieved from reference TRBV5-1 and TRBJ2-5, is KAGVTQTPRYLIKTRGQQVTLSCSPISGHRSVSWYQQTPGQGLQFLFEYFSETQRNKGNFPGRFSGRQFSNSRSEMNVSTLELGDSALYLCASSFTTPRETQYFGPGTRLLVL.

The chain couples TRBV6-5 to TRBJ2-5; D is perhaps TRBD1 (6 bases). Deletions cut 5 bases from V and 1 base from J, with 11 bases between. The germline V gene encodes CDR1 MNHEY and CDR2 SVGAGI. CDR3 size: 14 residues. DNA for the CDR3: TGTGCCAGCAGTCACGGACAGCTCCAAGAGACCCAGTACTTC. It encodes CASSHGQLQETQYF.

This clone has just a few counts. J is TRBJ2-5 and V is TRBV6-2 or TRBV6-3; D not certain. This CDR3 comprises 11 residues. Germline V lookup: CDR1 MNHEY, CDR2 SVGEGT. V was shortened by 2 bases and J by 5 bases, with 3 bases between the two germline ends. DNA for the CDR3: TGTGCCAGCAGTTACGCGGAGACCCAGTACTTC. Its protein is CASSYAETQYF.

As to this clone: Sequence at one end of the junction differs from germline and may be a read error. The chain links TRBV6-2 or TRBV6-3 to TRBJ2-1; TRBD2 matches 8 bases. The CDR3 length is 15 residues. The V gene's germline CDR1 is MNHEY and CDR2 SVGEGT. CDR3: CASRPRRIAGSLALF. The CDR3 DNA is TGTGCCAGCAGGCCTCGACGCATAGCGGGAAGTCTAGCGCTCTTC.

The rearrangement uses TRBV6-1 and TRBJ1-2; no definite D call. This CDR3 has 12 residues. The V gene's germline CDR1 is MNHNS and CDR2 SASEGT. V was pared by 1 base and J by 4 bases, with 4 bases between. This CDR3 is CASSEGSYGYTF. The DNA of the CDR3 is TGTGCCAGCAGTGAAGGGTCCTATGGCTACACCTTC.

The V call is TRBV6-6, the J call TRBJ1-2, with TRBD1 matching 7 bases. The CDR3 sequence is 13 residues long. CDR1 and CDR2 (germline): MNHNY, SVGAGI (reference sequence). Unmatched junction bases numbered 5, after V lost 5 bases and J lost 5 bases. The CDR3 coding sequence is TGTGCCAGCAGTACGGACAGGACATATGGCTACACCTTC. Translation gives CASSTDRTYGYTF.

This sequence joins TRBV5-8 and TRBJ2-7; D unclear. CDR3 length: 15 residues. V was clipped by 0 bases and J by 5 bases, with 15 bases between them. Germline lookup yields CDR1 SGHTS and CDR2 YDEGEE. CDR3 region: CASSLAEQAGDEQYF. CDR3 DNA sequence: TGTGCCAGCAGCTTGGCGGAGCAGGCTGGAGACGAGCAGTACTTC.

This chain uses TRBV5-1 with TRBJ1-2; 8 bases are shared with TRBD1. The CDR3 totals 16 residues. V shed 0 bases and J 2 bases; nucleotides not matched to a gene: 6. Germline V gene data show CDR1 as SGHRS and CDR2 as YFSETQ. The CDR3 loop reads CASSLEAPGGNYGYTF. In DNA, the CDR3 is TGCGCCAGCAGCTTGGAGGCGCCAGGGGGCAACTATGGCTACACCTTC.

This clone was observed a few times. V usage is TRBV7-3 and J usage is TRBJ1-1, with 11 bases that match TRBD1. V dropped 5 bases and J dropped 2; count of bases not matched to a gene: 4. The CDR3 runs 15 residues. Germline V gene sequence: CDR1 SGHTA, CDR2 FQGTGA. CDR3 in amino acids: CASSADRGLNTEAFF. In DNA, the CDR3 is TGTGCCAGCAGCGCGGACAGGGGGCTCAACACTGAAGCTTTCTTT. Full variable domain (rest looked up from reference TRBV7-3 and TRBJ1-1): GAGVSQTPSNKVTEKGKYVELRCDPISGHTALYWYRQSLGQGPEFLIYFQGTGAADDSGLPNDRFFAVRPEGSVSTLKIQRTERGDSAVYLCASSADRGLNTEAFFGQGTRLTVV.

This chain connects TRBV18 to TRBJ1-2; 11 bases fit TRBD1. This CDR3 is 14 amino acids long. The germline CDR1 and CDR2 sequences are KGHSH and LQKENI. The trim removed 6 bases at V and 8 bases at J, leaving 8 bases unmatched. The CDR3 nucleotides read TGTGCCAGCTCGATCGGACAGGGGGCTTTGGGCTACACCTTC. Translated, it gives CASSIGQGALGYTF. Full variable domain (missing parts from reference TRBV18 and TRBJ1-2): NAGVMQNPRHLVRRRGQEARLRCSPMKGHSHVYWYRQLPEEGLKFMVYLQKENIIDESGMPKERFSAEFPKEGPSILRIQQVVRGDSAAYFCASSIGQGALGYTFGSGTRLTVV.

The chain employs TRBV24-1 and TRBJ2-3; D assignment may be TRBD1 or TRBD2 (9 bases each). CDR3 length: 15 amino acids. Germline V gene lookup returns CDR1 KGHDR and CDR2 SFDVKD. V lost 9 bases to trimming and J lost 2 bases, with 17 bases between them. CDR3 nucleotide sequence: TGTGCCACCGCGGGGGGGACAGGGTACACAGATACGCAGTATTTT. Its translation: CATAGGTGYTDTQYF.

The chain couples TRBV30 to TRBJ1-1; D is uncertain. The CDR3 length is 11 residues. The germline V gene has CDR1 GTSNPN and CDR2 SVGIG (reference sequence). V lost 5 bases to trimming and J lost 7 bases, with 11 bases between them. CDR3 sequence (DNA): TGTGCCTGGCAACGGGTGGGTGAAGCTTTCTTT. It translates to CAWQRVGEAFF.

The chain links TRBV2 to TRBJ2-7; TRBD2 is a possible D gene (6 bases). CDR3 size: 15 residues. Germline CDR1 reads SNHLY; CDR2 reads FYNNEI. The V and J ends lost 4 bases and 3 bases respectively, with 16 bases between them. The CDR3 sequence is CASSGLTGLYYEQYF. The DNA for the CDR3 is TGTGCCAGCAGTGGGCTGACGGGACTCTACTACGAGCAGTACTTC.

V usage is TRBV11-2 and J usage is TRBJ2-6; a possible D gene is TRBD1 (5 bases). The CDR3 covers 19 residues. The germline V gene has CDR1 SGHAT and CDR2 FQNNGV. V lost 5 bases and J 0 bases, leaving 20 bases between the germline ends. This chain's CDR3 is CASSAQVLQEYSGANVLTF. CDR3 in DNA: TGTGCCAGCAGCGCCCAAGTCTTACAGGAATACTCTGGGGCCAACGTCCTGACTTTC.